The 8 T cell receptor beta chains given below trace back to one sample, sequenced in a study of blood T cell repertoires in COVID-19. Only in-frame clones appear in the TCRdb table, and some are missing; sequencing was by immunoSEQ multiplex PCR. Among approximately 190,000 clones listed, nearly 90% were seen once. Sequenced: peripheral blood. These receptors all come from a woman aged 40 to 50 who had recovered from COVID-19.

This chain links TRBV5-1 with TRBJ2-3; TRBD1 matches 7 bases. Trimming at V came to 0 bases and at J to 0 bases, leaving 13 bases not matched to a gene. Germline lookup yields CDR1 SGHRS and CDR2 YFSETQ. This CDR3 has 19 residues. In DNA, the CDR3 is TGCGCCAGCAGCTTGGCCTTGGGGGACAGTCGTTCTAGCACAGATACGCAGTATTTT. Encoded protein: CASSLALGDSRSSTDTQYF. The full variable domain, with the rest looked up from reference TRBV5-1 and TRBJ2-3, is KAGVTQTPRYLIKTRGQQVTLSCSPISGHRSVSWYQQTPGQGLQFLFEYFSETQRNKGNFPGRFSGRQFSNSRSEMNVSTLELGDSALYLCASSLALGDSRSSTDTQYFGPGTRLTVL.

The gene calls are TRBV2 and TRBJ2-5, with a weak D call TRBD1 (6 bases). Germline-derived CDR1 and CDR2 are SNHLY and FYNNEI. Between the trimmed V and J ends, which lost 4 bases and 5 bases, there was a span of 8 bases. This CDR3 contains 12 residues. This CDR3 reads CASSGQGETQYF. The CDR3 coding sequence is TGTGCCAGCAGTGGGCAGGGGGAGACCCAGTACTTC.

The rearrangement links TRBV9 to TRBJ2-2, with 9 bases lining up with TRBD2. The CDR3 runs 16 residues. Germline trimming cut 2 bases from V and 0 bases from J; bases unmatched to any gene: 2. Germline CDR1 reads SGDLS; CDR2 reads YYNGEE. CDR3 sequence (DNA): TGTGCCAGCAGCGTGAGCGGGAGGACGAACACCGGGGAGCTGTTTTTT. Protein product: CASSVSGRTNTGELFF.

The J gene is TRBJ2-1, the V gene TRBV24-1; the match to TRBD2 covers 7 bases. V was pared by 6 bases and J by 2 bases, with 12 bases of the junction left unmatched. This CDR3 is 17 amino acids long. Germline V gives CDR1 KGHDR, CDR2 SFDVKD. The CDR3 DNA is TGTGCCACCAGTCAACCTCTCGGCGGGAGTACCTACAATGAGCAGTTCTTC. It codes for CATSQPLGGSTYNEQFF.

This sequence joins TRBV10-3 and TRBJ2-5; 10 bases map to TRBD2. Germline V gene lookup returns CDR1 ENHRY and CDR2 SYGVKD. The CDR3 consists of 15 residues. Unmatched junction bases numbered 0, after V lost 2 bases and J lost 0 bases. The CDR3 sequence: CAISETSGNQETQYF. The CDR3 DNA follows: TGTGCCATCAGTGAGACTAGCGGGAACCAAGAGACCCAGTACTTC.

The chain joins TRBV18 to TRBJ2-1, with D possibly TRBD1 on 6 matching bases. Deletions cut 9 bases from V and 10 bases from J, with 19 bases between. Germline CDR1 KGHSH, CDR2 LQKENI. The CDR3 runs to 13 residues. CDR3 in DNA: TGTGCCAGTACAACAGGGTCGGGCCGCGAGCAGTTCTTC. Translated, it gives CASTTGSGREQFF.

The chain combines TRBV9 with TRBJ2-1, with a possible D match to TRBD2 (6 bases). V was pared by 0 bases and J by 3 bases, with 10 bases between. In germline, CDR1 is SGDLS, CDR2 YYNGEE. The CDR3 is 15 residues long. CDR3 protein: CASSVDAGIYNEQFF. The CDR3, as DNA: TGTGCCAGCAGCGTAGACGCGGGAATCTACAATGAGCAGTTCTTC.

The chain couples TRBV20-1 to TRBJ2-7; 7 positions agree with TRBD2. Germline lookup yields CDR1 DFQATT and CDR2 SNEGSKA (reference sequence). J gave up 7 bases and V 3 bases, and 9 bases lay outside the gene matches. This CDR3 has 13 residues. The CDR3 here is CSASRGEGLEQYF. The CDR3 nucleotides are TGCAGTGCTAGTCGGGGGGAAGGGCTTGAGCAGTACTTC.